One and the same sample provided the 17 T cell receptor beta chains below, sequenced in a study of T cell responses to AZD1222 COVID-19 vaccine. This table comes from immunoSEQ multiplex PCR, and its TCRdb copy is limited to in-frame clones, with some not included. This table holds over 100,000 clones, more than 75% found once. Sequencing was performed on peripheral blood, taken 28 days after the second dose of the MenACWY control vaccine. The origin of the receptors is an adult who received the MenACWY meningococcal vaccine as a control.

This sequence joins TRBV18 and TRBJ2-2; D remains unclear. Trimming took 3 bases from V and 1 from J, leaving 6 bases between them. Germline lookup yields CDR1 KGHSH and CDR2 LQKENI. This CDR3 is built from 14 residues. CDR3 DNA sequence: TGTGCCAGCTCACCTCGGGTGAACACCGGGGAGCTGTTTTTT. Residues: CASSPRVNTGELFF.

The rearrangement links TRBV19 to TRBJ1-2; 8 bases line up with TRBD1. Trimming at V came to 7 bases and at J to 5 bases, leaving 9 bases not matched to a gene. Germline V lookup: CDR1 LNHDA, CDR2 SQIVND (reference sequence). The length of the CDR3 is 14 residues. CDR3 residues: CASKGQGGVYGYTF. In DNA, the CDR3 is TGTGCCAGTAAAGGACAGGGAGGGGTATATGGCTACACCTTC.

The CDR3 nucleotides read TGTGCCAGCAGTCTACAGGGGGTTTATAGCAATCAGCCCCAGCATTTT. As protein: CASSLQGVYSNQPQHF. The chain employs TRBV4-2 and TRBJ1-5; 8 nucleotides agree with TRBD1. The CDR3 contains 16 residues. V lost 6 bases to trimming and J lost 0 bases; unmatched junction nucleotides: 7. The germline CDR1 and CDR2 sequences are LGHNA and YNFKEQ.

The genes are TRBV5-5 and TRBJ1-1; no clear D. Germline CDR1 and CDR2: SGHKS and YYEKEE (reference sequence). Between the trimmed V and J ends, which lost 4 bases and 1 base, there was a span of 5 bases. The CDR3 runs to 12 residues. As DNA, the CDR3 is TGTGCCAGCAGCAAGGGGAACACTGAAGCTTTCTTT. Amino acid sequence: CASSKGNTEAFF.

This chain joins TRBV7-2 and TRBJ1-2; no clear D gene. The germline V and J ends were trimmed by 5 bases and 0 bases, with 10 bases remaining between them. There are 14 residues in the CDR3. The germline gives CDR1 SGHTA, CDR2 FQGNSA. The CDR3: CASSLTVPNYGYTF. The CDR3 DNA follows: TGTGCCAGCAGCCTCACAGTACCTAACTATGGCTACACCTTC.

J is TRBJ1-3 and V is TRBV3-1 (or the pseudogene TRBV3-2); D is perhaps TRBD1 (5 bases). The length of the CDR3 is 14 residues. CDR1 LGHDT and CDR2 YNNKEL come from the germline V gene (reference sequence). Trimming removed 3 bases from V and 4 bases from J, with 10 bases in between. DNA of the CDR3: TGTGCCAGCAGCCATGCAGGGAACGGAAACACCATATATTTT. This gives the protein CASSHAGNGNTIYF.

The J gene is TRBJ2-2, the V gene TRBV18; D call uncertain. There are 14 residues in the CDR3. V was cut by 0 bases and J by 5 bases, with 7 bases left in between. Germline lookup yields CDR1 KGHSH and CDR2 LQKENI. The chain's CDR3 is CASSPPGGTGELFF. Written as DNA, the CDR3 is TGTGCCAGCTCACCACCTGGTGGGACCGGGGAGCTGTTTTTT.

The genes are TRBV11-2 and TRBJ1-2; perhaps TRBD1 as D (6 bases). Germline CDR1 is SGHAT and CDR2 is FQNNGV. This CDR3 spans 12 amino acids. The V and J ends lost 11 bases and 2 bases respectively, with 12 bases between them. The CDR3 protein is CAVEGGNYGYTF. In nucleotides, the CDR3 is TGTGCCGTGGAGGGGGGGAACTATGGCTACACCTTC.

This clone was seen only once. V is TRBV19 and J is TRBJ1-5, with 7 bases fitting TRBD1. The junction had 6 bases not matched to a gene; V was cut back by 7 bases and J by 0 bases. CDR3 length: 15 residues. CDR1 is LNHDA and CDR2 is SQIVND in the germline V gene (reference sequence). The CDR3 protein is CASNNDRDSNQPQHF. The CDR3, as DNA: TGTGCCAGTAATAATGACAGGGATAGCAATCAGCCCCAGCATTTT.

This chain links TRBV6-5 with TRBJ2-5; 9 nucleotides align to TRBD2. The CDR3 totals 15 residues. CDR1 and CDR2 from the germline V gene are MNHEY and SVGAGI. J lost 4 bases, V lost 8 bases, and 11 bases had no gene match. DNA for the CDR3: TGTGCCAGCTCCAACGGGGTAGCGGGGGTAGAGACCCAGTACTTC. Translation gives CASSNGVAGVETQYF.

The genes are TRBV27 and TRBJ1-6; no clear D gene. CDR1 and CDR2 (germline): MNHEY, SMNVEV (reference sequence). The V end lost 1 base, the J end lost 2 bases, and 15 bases lay between the germline ends. The CDR3 is 18 residues long. The CDR3 DNA follows: TGTGCCAGCAGTTTATTCACACCCGTGGGCGCCTATAATTCACCCCTCCACTTT. The encoded protein is CASSLFTPVGAYNSPLHF.

CDR3 nucleotide sequence: TGTGCCAGCAGCCGGGCCCGGGGGCCCCTTTCCTACAATGAGCAGTTCTTC. Amino acid sequence: CASSRARGPLSYNEQFF. V usage is TRBV3-1 (or the pseudogene TRBV3-2) and J usage is TRBJ2-1; D might be TRBD1 or TRBD2, each matching 6 bases. The CDR3 runs 17 residues. Germline V gene lookup returns CDR1 LGHDT and CDR2 YNNKEL (reference sequence). V shed 4 bases and J shed 1 base, with 17 bases lying between them.

The V call is TRBV6-5, the J call TRBJ2-2, with 8 bases that match TRBD1. CDR1 and CDR2 from the germline V gene are MNHEY and SVGAGI. This CDR3 is built from 13 residues. Unmatched junction bases numbered 4, after V lost 10 bases and J lost 3 bases. CDR3 sequence (DNA): TGTGCCATCCAACAGGGGGACACCGGGGAGCTGTTTTTT. This translates into CAIQQGDTGELFF.

The chain carries TRBV28 and TRBJ1-5; a possible D gene is TRBD1 (5 bases). Between the trimmed V and J ends, which lost 6 bases and 2 bases, there was a span of 11 bases. Germline V gives CDR1 MDHEN, CDR2 SYDVKM. There are 14 residues in the CDR3. The CDR3 loop is CASRWDLGNQPQHF. In DNA, the CDR3 is TGTGCCAGCAGATGGGACCTGGGCAATCAGCCCCAGCATTTT.

The chain couples TRBV9 to TRBJ1-5; 10 bases are a match to TRBD1. V gave up 4 bases and J gave up 4 bases; unmatched junction bases: 8. The germline V gene encodes CDR1 SGDLS and CDR2 YYNGEE. There are 16 residues in the CDR3. The CDR3 bases are TGTGCCAGCAGCCCGGGGGACAGGGGAAAAAATCAGCCCCAGCATTTT. It codes for CASSPGDRGKNQPQHF.

The V gene is TRBV19, the J gene TRBJ2-7, with a tentative D call TRBD1 (6 bases). Trimming took off 5 bases at V and 2 bases at J, with 16 bases between the two ends. The CDR3 consists of 15 residues. Germline CDR1 is LNHDA and CDR2 is SQIVND (reference sequence). CDR3 sequence reads: CASSPRQGITYEQYF. In DNA, the CDR3 is TGTGCCAGTAGTCCACGGCAGGGGATAACCTACGAGCAGTACTTC.

J is TRBJ2-1 and V is TRBV6-6, with TRBD1 matching over 7 bases. This CDR3 comprises 16 residues. Per the germline V gene, CDR1 is MNHNY and CDR2 is SVGAGI (reference sequence). The junction had 15 bases not matched to a gene; V was cut back by 7 bases and J by 6 bases. The DNA of the CDR3 is TGTGCCAGCATCTCACAGGGGAGCCCCTCGGGCAATGAGCAGTTCTTC. Translation gives CASISQGSPSGNEQFF.